This T cell receptor beta chain was sequenced during a study of identical twins. Overall study findings and caveats: Invariant populations such as MAIT and iNKT cells could partly muddle zero-insertion analyses.

V was clipped by 0 bases and J by 2 bases, with 15 bases between them. Germline CDR1 SGHRS, CDR2 YFSETQ. There are 17 residues in the CDR3. A word on this clonotype: Its antigen is currently unknown.

Healthy Caucasians were all of the donors. A universal primer site arose from template switching, and cDNA bore unique molecular identifiers. Using its own MiXCR run on the 5' RACE reads, TCRdb lists one record per CDR3 protein. The sample has under 250,000 distinct CDR3 sequences; 10% to 15% are singletons. These data also formed part of another study, on yellow fever vaccine responses in identical twins. Per that paper: Reportedly, the T cell response mounted by twins to vaccine seemed partly convergent, partly personalized.

This sequence joins TRBV5-1 and TRBJ2-1; D could derive from TRBD1 or TRBD2 (6 bases each). Material: memory (CD45RO+) T cells sorted from blood. The source is a woman aged 18-29 years in good health. The CDR3 here is CASSLGGGGSPYNEQFF. The CDR3 DNA reads TGCGCCAGCAGCTTGGGCGGAGGGGGTTCTCCCTACAATGAGCAGTTCTTC.